These 9 T cell receptor beta chains originate from one sample sequenced in a study of T-cell memory formation after mild COVID-19. From the 5' RACE reads, TCRdb called clonotypes with MiXCR, one entry per CDR3 protein. The sample yields roughly 110,000 distinct CDR3 sequences, 15% to 20% seen once. Source material: PBMCs or a T cell subset sorted from them (not recorded which). The receptors shown here come from an adult woman who had mild COVID-19 (a few samples of this study predate the infection). Cell type and time point are not known.

This clonotype has just a few counts. The rearrangement uses TRBV24-1 and TRBJ1-1; D is uncertain. This CDR3 region has 13 residues. Germline CDR1 KGHDR, CDR2 SFDVKD. The ends were cut back, 4 bases at V and 5 bases at J, with 10 bases in the middle. The CDR3 loop reads CATSEGWLTEAFF. The CDR3 DNA follows: TGTGCCACCAGTGAGGGGTGGTTAACTGAAGCTTTCTTT.

The table lists this clonotype with a few counts. The chain recombines TRBV4-2 with TRBJ2-1, with TRBD1 matching 7 bases. The CDR3 covers 17 residues. Germline CDR1 and CDR2: LGHNA and YNFKEQ. V trimming: 4 bases; J trimming: 0 bases; junction bases outside the gene matches: 9. DNA of the CDR3: TGTGCCAGCAGCCCGCCCTACGGGGACAGCTCCTACAATGAGCAGTTCTTC. Residues: CASSPPYGDSSYNEQFF.

This clonotype has a handful of counts. The rearrangement uses TRBV6-5 and TRBJ2-3; D not resolved. V was trimmed by 3 bases and J by 4 bases, leaving 14 bases between them. CDR1 and CDR2 from the germline V gene are MNHEY and SVGAGI. The CDR3 is 15 amino acids. In nucleotides, the CDR3 is TGTGCCAGCAGTTATTCTGGGCCGAGGCCAGATACGCAGTATTTT. This translates into CASSYSGPRPDTQYF.

The chain links TRBV20-1 to TRBJ1-5; 9 nucleotides match TRBD1. Germline values: CDR1 DFQATT, CDR2 SNEGSKA (reference sequence). The V and J ends lost 3 bases and 5 bases, in that order; junction bases with no gene match: 14. The CDR3 spans 17 residues. The CDR3 coding sequence is TGCAGTGCTAGGGAAACCGGGACAGGGAGTTGGGATCAGCCCCAGCATTTT. This gives the protein CSARETGTGSWDQPQHF.

Many counts were recorded for this clonotype. V gene TRBV7-6 combines with J gene TRBJ2-7, with 9 bases fitting TRBD1. This CDR3 comprises 15 residues. The germline CDR1 and CDR2 sequences are SGHVS and FNYEAQ. V shed 5 bases, J shed 2 bases, and the junction held 7 bases outside the gene matches. CDR3 nucleotides: TGTGCCAGCAGCCCCGGGACAGGGTGGGCCTACGAGCAGTACTTC. Translation gives CASSPGTGWAYEQYF.

This clonotype was counted only a few times. The chain employs TRBV20-1 and TRBJ2-3; the match to TRBD2 covers 8 bases. This CDR3 has 14 amino acids. Germline V gene sequence: CDR1 DFQATT, CDR2 SNEGSKA (reference sequence). The junction had 8 bases not matched to a gene; V was cut back by 4 bases and J by 5 bases. The CDR3 protein is CSAILAGGIDTQYF. The CDR3 DNA sequence: TGCAGTGCTATTCTCGCGGGAGGTATAGATACGCAGTATTTT.

The chain carries TRBV29-1 and TRBJ2-7; D remains ambiguous. The length of the CDR3 is 12 residues. Trimming took 0 bases from V and 3 from J, leaving 6 bases between them. CDR1 is SQVTM and CDR2 is ANQGSEA in the germline V gene. The CDR3 DNA sequence: TGCAGCGTTGAAGAAGGGTTCTACGAGCAGTACTTC. Its protein is CSVEEGFYEQYF.

The chain couples TRBV4-2 to TRBJ2-1, with a possible D match to TRBD2 (5 bases). This CDR3 has 15 amino acids. V shed 4 bases and J shed 10 bases, with 20 bases lying between them. Germline V gives CDR1 LGHNA, CDR2 YNFKEQ. CDR3 nucleotides: TGTGCCAGCAGCCTCGGACTGGACTCTCTTGGGGAGCAGTTCTTC. Translation: CASSLGLDSLGEQFF.

The chain employs TRBV27 and TRBJ1-5; a possible D gene is TRBD1 (6 bases). This CDR3 comprises 16 residues. The germline CDR1 and CDR2 sequences are MNHEY and SMNVEV (reference sequence). With 0 bases removed from V and 1 base from J, the gap between germline ends came to 10 bases. The CDR3 bases are TGTGCCAGCAGTTTATCAGGGGGGTTGAGCAATCAGCCCCAGCATTTT. This sequence encodes CASSLSGGLSNQPQHF.